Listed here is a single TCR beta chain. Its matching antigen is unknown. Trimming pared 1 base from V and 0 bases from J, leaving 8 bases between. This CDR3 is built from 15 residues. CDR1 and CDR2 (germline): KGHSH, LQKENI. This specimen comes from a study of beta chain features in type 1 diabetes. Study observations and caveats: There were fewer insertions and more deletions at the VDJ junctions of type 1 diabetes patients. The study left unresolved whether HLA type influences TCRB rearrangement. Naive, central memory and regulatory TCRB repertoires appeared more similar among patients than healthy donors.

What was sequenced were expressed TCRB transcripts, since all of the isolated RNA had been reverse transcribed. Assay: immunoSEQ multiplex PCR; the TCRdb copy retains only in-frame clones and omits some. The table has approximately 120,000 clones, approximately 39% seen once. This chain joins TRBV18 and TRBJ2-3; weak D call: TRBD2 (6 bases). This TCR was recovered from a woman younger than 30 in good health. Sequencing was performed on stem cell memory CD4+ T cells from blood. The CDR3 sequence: CASSPRDFSTDTQYF. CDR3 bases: TGTGCCAGCTCACCACGGGACTTCAGCACAGATACGCAGTATTTT. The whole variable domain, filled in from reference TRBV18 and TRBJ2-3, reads NAGVMQNPRHLVRRRGQEARLRCSPMKGHSHVYWYRQLPEEGLKFMVYLQKENIIDESGMPKERFSAEFPKEGPSILRIQQVVRGDSAAYFCASSPRDFSTDTQYFGPGTRLTVL.